Listed below are T cell receptor beta chains from one sample, sequenced in a study of tumour-infiltrating T cells in Burkitt lymphoma. TCRdb's copy holds only in-frame clones and misses some; the assay was immunoSEQ multiplex PCR. The sample lists thousands of clones; over 75% were seen once. The sample consisted of tumor tissue. Source of these receptors: a human donor with Burkitt lymphoma. Each CDR3 is given with its conserved first and last residue. The D gene is left open where the match is weak. Clone size is shown for a subset of rows, as once, few, many or a class of expanded clone.

V gene: TRBV28; D gene: -; J gene: TRBJ2-7; clone size: -; CDR3 protein: CASRFSGPHSYEQYF; CDR3 DNA: TGTGCCAGCAGATTTTCTGGCCCCCACTCCTACGAGCAGTACTTC
V gene: TRBV5-6; D gene: -; J gene: TRBJ2-7; clone size: -; CDR3 protein: CASSWGNEQYF; CDR3 DNA: TGTGCCAGCAGCTGGGGCAACGAGCAGTACTTC
V gene: TRBV7-2; D gene: TRBD2; J gene: TRBJ2-7; clone size: -; CDR3 protein: CASSQTSGTYEQYF; CDR3 DNA: TGTGCCAGCAGCCAGACTAGCGGAACCTACGAGCAGTACTTC
V gene: TRBV4-1; D gene: -; J gene: TRBJ2-3; clone size: once; CDR3 protein: CASSQLGLAGSYTDTQYF; CDR3 DNA: TGCGCCAGCAGCCAACTCGGTTTGGCTGGGTCATACACAGATACGCAGTATTTT
V gene: TRBV28; D gene: -; J gene: TRBJ1-2; clone size: -; CDR3 protein: CASSLANYGYTF; CDR3 DNA: TGTGCCAGCAGTTTGGCAAACTATGGCTACACCTTC
V gene: TRBV5-1; D gene: -; J gene: TRBJ2-5; clone size: -; CDR3 protein: CASSFGVLETQYF; CDR3 DNA: TGCGCCAGCAGTTTCGGGGTTCTTGAGACCCAGTACTTC
V gene: TRBV7-9; D gene: -; J gene: TRBJ1-3; clone size: -; CDR3 protein: CASSAERSLGNTIYF; CDR3 DNA: TGTGCCAGCAGCGCGGAAAGATCTCTTGGGAACACCATATATTTT
V gene: TRBV19; D gene: TRBD1; J gene: TRBJ1-3; clone size: -; CDR3 protein: CASNPDRGGYTIYF; CDR3 DNA: TGTGCCAGTAACCCGGACAGGGGGGGTTACACCATATATTTT
V gene: TRBV11-2; D gene: TRBD1; J gene: TRBJ2-5; clone size: large; CDR3 protein: CASSLDLTGMGETQYF; CDR3 DNA: TGTGCCAGCAGCTTAGATTTGACAGGGATGGGAGAGACCCAGTACTTC
V gene: TRBV5-1; D gene: -; J gene: TRBJ1-4; clone size: -; CDR3 protein: CASSPAAEFEKLFF; CDR3 DNA: TGCGCCAGCAGCCCGGCAGCCGAGTTTGAAAAACTGTTTTTT
V gene: TRBV4-1; D gene: -; J gene: TRBJ1-4; clone size: -; CDR3 protein: CASSQENGRDEKLFF; CDR3 DNA: TGCGCCAGCAGCCAAGAAAACGGTAGGGATGAAAAACTGTTTTTT
V gene: TRBV29-1; D gene: -; J gene: TRBJ2-7; clone size: -; CDR3 protein: CSVVTTATYEQYF; CDR3 DNA: TGCAGCGTGGTAACGACAGCCACCTACGAGCAGTACTTC
V gene: TRBV6-5; D gene: TRBD2; J gene: TRBJ2-1; clone size: few; CDR3 protein: CASSYEPGTSSNEQFF; CDR3 DNA: TGTGCCAGCAGTTACGAACCCGGGACTAGCAGCAATGAGCAGTTCTTC
V gene: TRBV14; D gene: TRBD2; J gene: TRBJ2-5; clone size: once; CDR3 protein: CASSQDVSGRPHF; CDR3 DNA: TGTGCCAGCAGCCAAGATGTTAGCGGGAGGCCTCACTTC
V gene: TRBV7-3; D gene: -; J gene: TRBJ1-1; clone size: -; CDR3 protein: CASSFAKVTEAFF; CDR3 DNA: TGTGCCAGCAGCTTTGCAAAGGTCACTGAAGCTTTCTTT
V gene: TRBV5-1; D gene: -; J gene: TRBJ1-4; clone size: few; CDR3 protein: CASSLVRTAGEKLFF; CDR3 DNA: TGCGCCAGCAGCTTGGTTAGGACAGCGGGGGAAAAACTGTTTTTT
V gene: TRBV5-8; D gene: -; J gene: TRBJ2-5; clone size: -; CDR3 protein: CASSLVYETQYF; CDR3 DNA: TGTGCCAGCAGCTTGGTGTATGAAACCCAGTACTTC
V gene: TRBV9; D gene: TRBD2; J gene: TRBJ2-3; clone size: -; CDR3 protein: CASSPRVLAGVGDTQYF; CDR3 DNA: TGTGCCAGCAGCCCAAGGGTACTAGCGGGAGTAGGAGATACGCAGTATTTT
V gene: TRBV9; D gene: -; J gene: TRBJ2-2; clone size: -; CDR3 protein: CASSVGGLNTGELFF; CDR3 DNA: TGTGCCAGCAGCGTAGGAGGGTTGAACACCGGGGAGCTGTTTTTT
V gene: TRBV7-9; D gene: TRBD1; J gene: TRBJ2-3; clone size: -; CDR3 protein: CASSPGQGLDTQYF; CDR3 DNA: TGTGCCAGCAGCCCCGGACAGGGGCTGGATACGCAGTATTTT
V gene: TRBV19; D gene: TRBD1; J gene: TRBJ1-4; clone size: -; CDR3 protein: CASKETGAKPTNEKLFF; CDR3 DNA: TGTGCCAGTAAGGAGACAGGGGCCAAACCAACTAATGAAAAACTGTTTTTT
V gene: TRBV7-9; D gene: TRBD1; J gene: TRBJ2-7; clone size: -; CDR3 protein: CASSLPGQGAISSYEQYF; CDR3 DNA: TGTGCCAGCAGCTTACCGGGACAGGGGGCAATAAGCTCCTACGAGCAGTACTTC
V gene: TRBV19; D gene: -; J gene: TRBJ1-2; clone size: once; CDR3 protein: CASSIAAGPYGYTF; CDR3 DNA: TGTGCCAGTAGTATAGCCGCGGGACCCTATGGCTACACCTTC
V gene: TRBV7-2; D gene: TRBD2; J gene: TRBJ2-7; clone size: -; CDR3 protein: CASSAGLAAPYEQYF; CDR3 DNA: TGTGCCAGCAGCGCGGGACTAGCGGCCCCCTACGAGCAGTACTTC
V gene: TRBV28; D gene: -; J gene: TRBJ1-5; clone size: -; CDR3 protein: CASSYLGPQHF; CDR3 DNA: TGTGCCAGCAGTTACTTAGGGCCCCAGCATTTT
V gene: TRBV18; D gene: TRBD2; J gene: TRBJ2-7; clone size: -; CDR3 protein: CASSPPGLAGHEQYF; CDR3 DNA: TGTGCCAGCTCACCGCCGGGACTAGCGGGCCACGAGCAGTACTTC
V gene: TRBV29-1; D gene: TRBD1; J gene: TRBJ2-7; clone size: -; CDR3 protein: CSGWDRESLEQYF; CDR3 DNA: TGCAGCGGGTGGGACAGGGAATCCCTCGAGCAGTACTTC
V gene: TRBV5-4; D gene: -; J gene: TRBJ2-7; clone size: few; CDR3 protein: CASSGGVGELDSEQYF; CDR3 DNA: TGTGCCAGCAGCGGAGGAGTCGGGGAACTAGACAGCGAGCAGTACTTC
V gene: TRBV9; D gene: TRBD1; J gene: TRBJ2-2; clone size: -; CDR3 protein: CASRGAPGQTNTGELFF; CDR3 DNA: TGTGCCAGCAGGGGGGCTCCGGGACAGACGAACACCGGGGAGCTGTTTTTT
V gene: TRBV6-5; D gene: -; J gene: TRBJ1-1; clone size: -; CDR3 protein: CASTERQNTEAFF; CDR3 DNA: TGTGCCAGCACCGAAAGACAGAACACTGAAGCTTTCTTT
V gene: TRBV11-1; D gene: TRBD1; J gene: TRBJ1-2; clone size: -; CDR3 protein: CASSSWTGSDGYTF; CDR3 DNA: TGTGCCAGCAGCAGTTGGACAGGGTCCGATGGCTACACCTTC
V gene: TRBV7-2; D gene: -; J gene: TRBJ1-2; clone size: once; CDR3 protein: CASSADSGNYGYTF; CDR3 DNA: TGTGCCAGCAGCGCGGACAGTGGGAACTATGGCTACACCTTC
V gene: TRBV27; D gene: TRBD1; J gene: TRBJ2-5; clone size: -; CDR3 protein: CASKRQGGGETQYF; CDR3 DNA: TGTGCCAGCAAACGACAGGGGGGAGGTGAGACCCAGTACTTC
V gene: TRBV19; D gene: -; J gene: TRBJ2-3; clone size: -; CDR3 protein: CASSIAGVRADTQYF; CDR3 DNA: TGTGCCAGTAGTATAGCGGGAGTTAGGGCAGATACGCAGTATTTT
V gene: TRBV5-4; D gene: TRBD2; J gene: TRBJ2-3; clone size: -; CDR3 protein: CASSLGLAGGLTDTQYF; CDR3 DNA: TGTGCCAGCAGCTTGGGACTAGCGGGGGGTCTCACAGATACGCAGTATTTT
V gene: TRBV13; D gene: -; J gene: TRBJ2-2; clone size: -; CDR3 protein: CASSSQGGGELFF; CDR3 DNA: TGTGCCAGCAGCTCACAGGGCGGGGGGGAGCTGTTTTTT
V gene: TRBV28; D gene: -; J gene: TRBJ2-5; clone size: -; CDR3 protein: CASSFQGRLVETQYF; CDR3 DNA: TGTGCCAGCAGTTTTCAAGGGCGTCTAGTGGAGACCCAGTACTTC
V gene: TRBV5-1; D gene: TRBD2; J gene: TRBJ2-1; clone size: -; CDR3 protein: CASSTLTSGGGDEQFF; CDR3 DNA: TGCGCCAGCAGCACCCTAACTAGCGGGGGAGGTGATGAGCAGTTCTTC
V gene: TRBV12-5; D gene: TRBD2; J gene: TRBJ2-6; clone size: -; CDR3 protein: CASGLVRPGGRSGANVLTF; CDR3 DNA: TGTGCTAGTGGTTTGGTACGTCCGGGGGGTAGGTCTGGGGCCAACGTCCTGACTTTC
V gene: TRBV14; D gene: -; J gene: TRBJ1-2; clone size: -; CDR3 protein: CASSQDSAGTGYGYTF; CDR3 DNA: TGTGCCAGCAGCCAAGATTCCGCAGGCACTGGCTATGGCTACACCTTC
V gene: TRBV9; D gene: TRBD2; J gene: TRBJ2-1; clone size: -; CDR3 protein: CASSPVLGLEFNEQFF; CDR3 DNA: TGTGCCAGCAGCCCAGTGCTGGGACTAGAGTTCAATGAGCAGTTCTTC
V gene: TRBV20-1; D gene: -; J gene: TRBJ2-5; clone size: few; CDR3 protein: CSARSGETQYF; CDR3 DNA: TGCAGTGCTAGGTCGGGCGAGACCCAGTACTTC
V gene: TRBV19; D gene: TRBD1; J gene: TRBJ1-1; clone size: -; CDR3 protein: CASSSPGGEGTEAFF; CDR3 DNA: TGTGCCAGTAGTTCTCCAGGGGGCGAGGGCACTGAAGCTTTCTTT
V gene: TRBV7-2; D gene: -; J gene: TRBJ2-5; clone size: -; CDR3 protein: CASSWGPQETQYF; CDR3 DNA: TGTGCCAGCAGCTGGGGACCCCAAGAAACCCAGTACTTC
V gene: TRBV27; D gene: -; J gene: TRBJ2-7; clone size: -; CDR3 protein: CASSSHRQTSRVEQYF; CDR3 DNA: TGTGCCAGCAGTTCACATAGACAGACCTCGCGGGTCGAGCAGTACTTC
V gene: TRBV15; D gene: -; J gene: TRBJ1-3; clone size: -; CDR3 protein: CATSRGVSGNTIYF; CDR3 DNA: TGTGCCACCAGCAGAGGAGTGTCGGGAAACACCATATATTTT
V gene: TRBV15; D gene: -; J gene: TRBJ2-2; clone size: -; CDR3 protein: CATSRASQLPPGELFF; CDR3 DNA: TGTGCCACCAGCAGAGCGAGTCAGCTCCCCCCCGGGGAGCTGTTTTTT
V gene: TRBV18; D gene: TRBD1; J gene: TRBJ2-7; clone size: -; CDR3 protein: CASSPPTGAPYEQYF; CDR3 DNA: TGTGCCAGCTCACCACCGACAGGGGCCCCCTACGAGCAGTACTTC
V gene: TRBV18; D gene: -; J gene: TRBJ2-7; clone size: -; CDR3 protein: CASSPPIPYEQYF; CDR3 DNA: TGTGCCAGCTCACCACCTATCCCGTACGAGCAGTACTTC
V gene: TRBV11-2; D gene: -; J gene: TRBJ2-6; clone size: -; CDR3 protein: CASSLRVAGANVLTF; CDR3 DNA: TGTGCCAGCAGCCTAAGGGTGGCCGGGGCCAACGTCCTGACTTTC
V gene: TRBV5-6; D gene: -; J gene: TRBJ2-1; clone size: -; CDR3 protein: CASSLLDARQFF; CDR3 DNA: TGTGCCAGCAGCTTGTTGGACGCACGACAGTTCTTC